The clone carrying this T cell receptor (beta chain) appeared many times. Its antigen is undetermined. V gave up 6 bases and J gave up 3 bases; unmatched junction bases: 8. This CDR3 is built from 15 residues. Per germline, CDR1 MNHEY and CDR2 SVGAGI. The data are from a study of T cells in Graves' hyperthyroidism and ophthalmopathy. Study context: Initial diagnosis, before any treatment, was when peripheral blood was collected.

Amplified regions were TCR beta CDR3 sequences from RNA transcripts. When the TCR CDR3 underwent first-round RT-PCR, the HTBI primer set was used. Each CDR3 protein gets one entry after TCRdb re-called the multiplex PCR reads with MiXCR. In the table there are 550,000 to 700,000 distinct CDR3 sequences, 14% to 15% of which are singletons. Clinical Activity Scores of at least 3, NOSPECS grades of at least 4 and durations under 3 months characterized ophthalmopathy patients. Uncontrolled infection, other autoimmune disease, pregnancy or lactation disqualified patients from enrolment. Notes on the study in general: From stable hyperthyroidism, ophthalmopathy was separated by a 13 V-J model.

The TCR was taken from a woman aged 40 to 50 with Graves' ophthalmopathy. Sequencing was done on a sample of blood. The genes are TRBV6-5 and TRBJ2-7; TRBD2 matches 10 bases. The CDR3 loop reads CASSTGTSDIYEQYF. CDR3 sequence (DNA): TGTGCCAGCAGCACCGGGACTAGCGACATCTACGAGCAGTACTTC.